The sequence of this T cell receptor (beta chain) was determined in a study of T cell clones after liver transplantation. Looking at the study overall: Three of the eight recipients were HCV-positive; the rest had non-autoimmune, non-viral transplant indications. Subjects received no induction therapy and standard immunosuppression until randomization at 12-24 months post-transplant.

The CDR3 has 11 residues. J lost 7 bases, V lost 8 bases, and 4 bases had no gene match. Germline values: CDR1 SGHNT, CDR2 YENEEA. Clones were sequenced by immunoSEQ multiplex PCR, and TCRdb holds only the in-frame ones, with some missing. The repertoire includes around 110,000 clones, about nine tenths of them detected once, and more than 0.8% sits in the top ten. The gene calls are TRBV11-3 and TRBJ1-1; TRBD1 matches at 7 bases. This sequence originates from a human patient who received a liver transplant. Part of the T cell pool may stem from the graft donor. Sequences were derived from CD4+ T cells from blood, sampled 12 months after liver transplant. The CDR3 DNA sequence: TGTGCCAGCGGGGGACAGCTTGAAGCTTTCTTT. This encodes CASGGQLEAFF.